One and the same sample provided the 4 T cell receptor beta chains below, sequenced in a study of CD4 and CD8 cells across lung adenocarcinoma regions. TCRdb used MiXCR to reprocess the PCR reads, holding one entry per CDR3 protein. Here the sample spans under 25,000 distinct CDR3 sequences, approximately 49% being singletons. What was sequenced was CD8+ T cells from the center of a lung tumor. The receptors here all came from a female donor with lung adenocarcinoma. The CD4 and CD8 labels of this study may be unreliable.

The chain uses TRBV6-5 and TRBJ2-3; 10 bases agree with TRBD2. The V gene end was trimmed by 4 bases and the J gene end by 2 bases; junction bases not matched to a gene: 3. Germline CDR1 MNHEY, CDR2 SVGAGI. The length of the CDR3 is 15 residues. For the CDR3, the DNA is TGTGCCAGCAGTTTCGGGACTAGCGACACAGATACGCAGTATTTT. It translates to CASSFGTSDTDTQYF.

Points on this clonotype: A junction end diverges from the germline sequence, so it may reflect a read error. The chain combines TRBV30 with TRBJ2-4, with D unclear. CDR1 and CDR2 from the germline V gene are GTSNPN and SVGIG (reference sequence). The CDR3 is 17 residues long. CDR3 coding DNA: TGTGCCTGGAGTGCACCGCGATCGGGCATGGCCCAAAACATCCAGTACTTC. Protein sequence: CAWSAPRSGMAQNIQYF.

This sequence joins TRBV27 and TRBJ2-5; unclear D gene. CDR1 MNHEY and CDR2 SMNVEV come from the germline V gene (reference sequence). The CDR3 has 12 amino acids. The V end lost 4 bases, the J end lost 5 bases, and 8 bases lay between the germline ends. CDR3 coding DNA: TGTGCCAGCAGTTCCGATGGGGAGACCCAGTACTTC. This codes for CASSSDGETQYF.

The rearrangement uses TRBV3-1 and TRBJ2-1; D perhaps matches TRBD2 (6 bases). V was cut by 2 bases and J by 6 bases, with 14 bases left in between. The length of the CDR3 is 15 residues. Per the germline V gene, CDR1 is LGHDT and CDR2 is YNNKEL (reference sequence). The CDR3 loop is CASSQRGIVGNEQFF. Written as DNA, the CDR3 is TGTGCCAGCAGCCAACGCGGGATAGTAGGCAATGAGCAGTTCTTC.